This T cell receptor beta chain was recorded in a study of sequential checkpoint blockade in melanoma. As for the study in general: Patients were randomized 1:1 to nivolumab-then-ipilimumab or ipilimumab-then-nivolumab first-line. Maintenance nivolumab came after either treatment sequence.

Sample treatment: randomized to nivolumab then ipilimumab (arm A) or the reverse (arm B). Patients had received no earlier DNA-damaging chemotherapy. From thawed PBMCs, live CD3+CD8+ cells negative for CD19 and CD56 were sorted. Generated by immunoSEQ multiplex PCR, the TCRdb table keeps only in-frame clones and is missing some. The sample yields more than 9,500 clones, 82% seen once. CDR3 length: 17 amino acids. Germline V CDR1 and CDR2: MGHRA, YSYEKL. The J segment lost 6 bases and the V segment lost 4 bases, leaving 16 bases of the junction unmatched. The receptor was isolated from a human donor with melanoma. This rearrangement joins TRBV4-1 to TRBJ2-7, with 9 bases lining up with TRBD1. Sequences were derived from CD8+ T cells sorted from blood (inferred from file names), sampled from a patient given nivolumab and ipilimumab in sequence. The CDR3 loop reads CASSLGGESGTGSEQYF. CDR3 nucleotides: TGCGCCAGCAGCCTGGGGGGGGAGTCCGGGACAGGGTCCGAGCAGTACTTC.